The 5 T cell receptor beta chains below come from one sample, sequenced in a study of T cells after yellow fever vaccination. In TCRdb, the 5' RACE reads were re-called with MiXCR into one record per CDR3 protein. Of about 160,000 distinct CDR3 sequences in the sample, 6% to 7.5% were seen once. Here the sequenced sample was CD4+ T cells sorted from PBMCs, taken around 5 days after the first yellow fever vaccination. These receptors originate from a man between 18 and 29 years old who received the YFV17D yellow fever vaccine.

This clonotype came up many times. For the CDR3, the DNA is TGTGCCACCAGTGATTTGCAGTTCGGGGGCCAAGAGACCCAGTACTTC. Protein sequence: CATSDLQFGGQETQYF. V gene TRBV24-1 combines with J gene TRBJ2-5; tentatively, D is TRBD2 (6 bases). This CDR3 has 16 amino acids. Trimming pared 0 bases from V and 1 base from J, leaving 11 bases between. Germline V gene data show CDR1 as KGHDR and CDR2 as SFDVKD.

Ten or more counts support this clonotype. The chain joins TRBV18 to TRBJ2-7; D gene ambiguous. Germline loops: CDR1 KGHSH, CDR2 LQKENI. The CDR3 is 12 amino acids. V lost 2 bases to trimming and J lost 7 bases, with 9 bases between them. CDR3 sequence: CASSPSSREQYF. CDR3 nucleotides: TGTGCCAGCTCACCAAGTAGCCGAGAGCAGTACTTC.

On this clonotype itself: With a much larger clone just one base away, this may be a read error. J is TRBJ2-3 and V is TRBV3-1; 8 nucleotides match TRBD2. CDR1 is LGHDT, CDR2 YNNKEL, per germline (reference sequence). The CDR3 length is 11 residues. In nucleotides, the CDR3 is TGTGCCACCAGCGGGGGAGATACGCAGTATTTT. It yields the protein CATSGGDTQYF.

This clonotype was detected only once. Being one base from a much bigger clone, this may be a read error. The rearrangement links TRBV20-1 to TRBJ2-5; D ambiguous. The CDR3 length is 12 residues. Germline values: CDR1 DFQATT, CDR2 SNEGSKA (reference sequence). The CDR3 coding sequence is TGCACTGTTCCTGGTGGGATGGAGACCCAGTACTTC. It translates to CTVPGGMETQYF.

The rearrangement uses TRBV30 and TRBJ1-2; no firm D call. V was cut by 0 bases and J by 6 bases, with 11 bases left in between. Germline CDR1 reads GTSNPN; CDR2 reads SVGIG (reference sequence). The CDR3 has 13 amino acids. Here the CDR3 reads CAWSVSGFDGYTF. The CDR3 region has the DNA TGTGCCTGGAGTGTTTCTGGGTTTGATGGCTACACCTTC. Looking up the rest from reference TRBV30 and TRBJ1-2 gives the full variable domain: SQTIHQWPATLVQPVGSPLSLECTVEGTSNPNLYWYRQAAGRGLQLLFYSVGIGQISSEVPQNLSASRPQDRQFILSSKKLLLSDSGFYLCAWSVSGFDGYTFGSGTRLTVV.